The 19 T cell receptor beta chains below were found in one sample sequenced in a study of blood T cell repertoires in COVID-19. Data came from immunoSEQ multiplex PCR; TCRdb stores just in-frame clones and leaves some out. The data hold over 150,000 clones, with around 80% observed a single time. Sequenced: peripheral blood. The receptors originated from a human donor with acute or convalescent COVID-19. The donor label of this sample is uncertain.

This sequence joins TRBV7-8 and TRBJ2-3, with a possible D match to TRBD1 (5 bases). Germline lookup yields CDR1 SGHVS and CDR2 FQNEAQ. CDR3 size: 14 residues. V shed 0 bases and J shed 4 bases, with 8 bases lying between them. The DNA of the CDR3 is TGTGCCAGCAGCTTAGCTGGGGCTCCAGATACGCAGTATTTT. This encodes CASSLAGAPDTQYF.

The chain combines TRBV29-1 with TRBJ1-5, with TRBD1 matching 11 bases. This CDR3 spans 13 amino acids. Trimming at V came to 6 bases and at J to 5 bases, leaving 3 bases not matched to a gene. The V gene's germline CDR1 is SQVTM and CDR2 ANQGSEA. The CDR3 sequence is CSVGTGGDQPQHF. The CDR3 DNA sequence: TGCAGCGTCGGGACAGGGGGAGATCAGCCCCAGCATTTT.

The chain is built from TRBV27 and TRBJ2-5; maybe TRBD1 (5 bases). CDR1 and CDR2 (germline): MNHEY, SMNVEV (reference sequence). This CDR3 contains 14 residues. V shed 3 bases and J shed 1 base, with 9 bases lying between them. In nucleotides, the CDR3 is TGTGCCAGCAGTTTCGTGGGGCGCCAAGAGACCCAGTACTTC. Translating gives CASSFVGRQETQYF.

This clone showed up just once. The chain couples TRBV27 to TRBJ2-7; D possibly corresponds to TRBD1 (5 bases). Per germline, CDR1 MNHEY and CDR2 SMNVEV (reference sequence). The CDR3 has 15 amino acids. Trimming shortened V by 4 bases and J by 6 bases, and 19 bases separated the two germline ends. The CDR3 spells CASSSGILFPGEQYF. The CDR3 coding sequence is TGTGCCAGCAGTTCAGGGATACTCTTCCCGGGCGAGCAGTACTTC.

This chain links TRBV10-3 with TRBJ1-1; 7 nucleotides match TRBD1. This CDR3 has 17 amino acids. Trimming at V came to 0 bases and at J to 6 bases, leaving 13 bases not matched to a gene. CDR1 ENHRY and CDR2 SYGVKD come from the germline V gene. The CDR3 DNA reads as TGTGCCATCAGTGAGTCAGGACAGGTGCGCGGGTCCCCTGAAGCTTTCTTT. Its translation: CAISESGQVRGSPEAFF.

This chain links TRBV7-2 with TRBJ2-4, with 12 bases aligning to TRBD2. The J segment lost 0 bases and the V segment lost 0 bases, leaving 6 bases of the junction unmatched. The CDR3 runs to 19 residues. In germline, CDR1 is SGHTA, CDR2 FQGNSA. CDR3 DNA sequence: TGTGCCAGCAGCTTAGCGTTAGGACTAGCGGGACTAGCCAAAAACATTCAGTACTTC. As protein: CASSLALGLAGLAKNIQYF.

The chain carries TRBV27 and TRBJ1-1, with 9 bases matching TRBD1. This CDR3 comprises 13 residues. V dropped 7 bases and J dropped 4; count of bases not matched to a gene: 4. The germline CDR1 and CDR2 sequences are MNHEY and SMNVEV (reference sequence). The CDR3 sequence: CASTRTGVTEAFF. CDR3 DNA: TGTGCCAGCACGCGGACAGGGGTCACTGAAGCTTTCTTT.

J is TRBJ1-1 and V is TRBV5-4; D possibly corresponds to TRBD1 (5 bases). Germline CDR1 is SGHNT and CDR2 is YYREEE (reference sequence). The CDR3 is 15 residues long. V was shortened by 3 bases and J by 1 base, with 13 bases between the two germline ends. The DNA for the CDR3 is TGTGCCAGCAGCTCGGCGTGGGGGGGGAACACTGAAGCTTTCTTT. This codes for CASSSAWGGNTEAFF.

This rearrangement joins TRBV19 to TRBJ1-1, with TRBD1 matching 9 bases. The CDR3 is 15 amino acids. Germline V gives CDR1 LNHDA, CDR2 SQIVND (reference sequence). The ends lost 5 bases at V and 2 bases at J; junction bases unmatched: 6. The CDR3 DNA sequence: TGTGCCAGTAGTTTATGGGACAGGGAAAACACTGAAGCTTTCTTT. Translated: CASSLWDRENTEAFF.

This chain links TRBV19 with TRBJ2-1; the match to TRBD2 covers 13 bases. Unmatched junction bases numbered 10, after V lost 5 bases and J lost 15 bases. Germline CDR1 is LNHDA and CDR2 is SQIVND (reference sequence). The CDR3 has 14 residues. CDR3 coding DNA: TGTGCCAGTAGTCCCCGGACTAGCGGGAGTCGTGCGTTCTTC. Translation gives CASSPRTSGSRAFF.

The J gene is TRBJ1-2, the V gene TRBV4-3, with 7 nucleotides matching TRBD1. The V and J ends lost 0 bases and 6 bases, in that order; junction bases with no gene match: 10. Germline values: CDR1 LGHNA, CDR2 YSLEER. This CDR3 comprises 16 residues. The CDR3 here is CASSQDRGRQGDGYTF. CDR3 in DNA: TGCGCCAGCAGCCAAGATAGGGGGCGGCAGGGCGATGGCTACACCTTC.

V gene TRBV5-1 combines with J gene TRBJ1-4; D is perhaps TRBD1 (5 bases). Germline CDR1 and CDR2: SGHRS and YFSETQ. This CDR3 is 17 amino acids long. The ends were cut back, 0 bases at V and 8 bases at J, with 20 bases in the middle. The CDR3 bases are TGCGCCAGCAGCTTGGGTACACGACAGTTCCAAGGGGAAAAACTGTTTTTT. This gives the protein CASSLGTRQFQGEKLFF.

The genes are TRBV29-1 and TRBJ1-2; 10 bases match TRBD1. The CDR3 runs to 13 residues. After removal of 6 bases from V and 2 bases from J, the junction contained 3 bases not matched to a gene. Germline values: CDR1 SQVTM, CDR2 ANQGSEA. CDR3 sequence: CSVPGQGNYGYTF. The DNA for the CDR3 is TGCAGCGTCCCGGGACAGGGGAACTATGGCTACACCTTC.

The chain links TRBV2 to TRBJ1-3; D ambiguous. The V gene lost 5 bases and the J gene lost 0 bases, with 14 bases spanning the gap. From germline, CDR1 is SNHLY and CDR2 FYNNEI. The CDR3 is made up of 16 amino acids. The CDR3 DNA sequence: TGTGCCAGCAGTTTCTCTACTCGCGCCTCTGGAAACACCATATATTTT. Translation gives CASSFSTRASGNTIYF.

This clone came up a few times. The chain couples TRBV6-2 or TRBV6-3 to TRBJ2-1; tentatively, D is TRBD2 (5 bases). The CDR3 is 11 residues long. V lost 0 bases and J 12 bases, leaving 6 bases between the germline ends. CDR1 is MNHEY, CDR2 SVGEGT, per germline. CDR3 nucleotides: TGTGCCAGCAGTTACTCCCGGGGGCAGTTCTTC. Encoded protein: CASSYSRGQFF.

The chain has TRBV6-6 and TRBJ1-3, with D tentatively TRBD1 (6 bases). V was trimmed by 5 bases and J by 0 bases, leaving 17 bases between them. Germline lookup yields CDR1 MNHNY and CDR2 SVGAGI (reference sequence). This CDR3 spans 17 amino acids. The CDR3 is CASSPPPGTNSGNTIYF. Written as DNA, the CDR3 is TGTGCCAGCAGTCCGCCCCCCGGGACAAACTCTGGAAACACCATATATTTT.

The V gene is TRBV6-5, the J gene TRBJ1-2; no firm D call. Per germline, CDR1 MNHEY and CDR2 SVGAGI. Trimming cost V 5 bases and J 5 bases, with 12 bases left between them. The CDR3 loop spans 13 amino acids. The CDR3 sequence is CASSTAEEYGYTF. CDR3 sequence (DNA): TGTGCCAGCAGTACGGCCGAGGAGTATGGCTACACCTTC.

The chain has TRBV3-1 (or the pseudogene TRBV3-2) and TRBJ1-1; maybe TRBD1 (5 bases). This CDR3 has 14 residues. The V gene's germline CDR1 is LGHDT and CDR2 YNNKEL (reference sequence). The ends were cut back, 3 bases at V and 0 bases at J, with 8 bases in the middle. The CDR3: CASSHGGVNTEAFF. CDR3 DNA sequence: TGTGCCAGCAGCCACGGGGGAGTGAACACTGAAGCTTTCTTT.

In this sample, this clone turned up a few times. This sequence joins TRBV7-2 and TRBJ2-5; TRBD2 agrees at 14 bases. Trimming took 5 bases from V and 4 from J; bases not matched to a gene: 3. The CDR3 runs 15 residues. Germline V gene lookup returns CDR1 SGHTA and CDR2 FQGNSA. DNA of the CDR3: TGTGCCAGCAGCCTAGGGACTAGCGGGAGAGAGACCCAGTACTTC. Protein sequence: CASSLGTSGRETQYF. The whole variable domain, remainder taken from reference TRBV7-2 and TRBJ2-5, is GAGVSQSPSNKVTEKGKDVELRCDPISGHTALYWYRQSLGQGLEFLIYFQGNSAPDKSGLPSDRFSAERTGGSVSTLTIQRTQQEDSAVYLCASSLGTSGRETQYFGPGTRLLVL.